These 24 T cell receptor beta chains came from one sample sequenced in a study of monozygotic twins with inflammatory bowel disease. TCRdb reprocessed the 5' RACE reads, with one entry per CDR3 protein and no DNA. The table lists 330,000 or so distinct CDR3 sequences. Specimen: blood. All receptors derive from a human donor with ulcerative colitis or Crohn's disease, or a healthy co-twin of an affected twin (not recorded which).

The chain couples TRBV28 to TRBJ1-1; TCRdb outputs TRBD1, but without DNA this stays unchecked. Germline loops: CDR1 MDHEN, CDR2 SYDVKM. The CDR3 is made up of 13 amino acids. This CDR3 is CASAWDRYTEAFF.

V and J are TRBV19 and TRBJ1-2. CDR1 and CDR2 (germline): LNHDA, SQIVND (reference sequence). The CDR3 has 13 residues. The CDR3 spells CASSIGRTYGYTF.

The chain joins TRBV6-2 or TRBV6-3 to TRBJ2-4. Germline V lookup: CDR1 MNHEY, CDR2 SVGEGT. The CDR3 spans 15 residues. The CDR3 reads CASSYPTGRPNMQYF.

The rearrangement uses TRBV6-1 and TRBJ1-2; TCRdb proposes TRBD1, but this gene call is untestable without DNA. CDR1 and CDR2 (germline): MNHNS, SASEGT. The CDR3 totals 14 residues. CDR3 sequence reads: CTSSPTDSLYGYTF.

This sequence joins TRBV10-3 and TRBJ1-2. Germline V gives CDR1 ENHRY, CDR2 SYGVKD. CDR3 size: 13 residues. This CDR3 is CAISQEPGSGYTF.

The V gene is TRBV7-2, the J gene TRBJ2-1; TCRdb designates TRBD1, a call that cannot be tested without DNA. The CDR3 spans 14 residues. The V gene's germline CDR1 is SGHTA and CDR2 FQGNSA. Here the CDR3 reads CASSPGGEYNEQFF.

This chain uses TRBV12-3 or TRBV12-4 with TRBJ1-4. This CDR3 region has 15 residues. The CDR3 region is CASSRLVGHNEKLFF.

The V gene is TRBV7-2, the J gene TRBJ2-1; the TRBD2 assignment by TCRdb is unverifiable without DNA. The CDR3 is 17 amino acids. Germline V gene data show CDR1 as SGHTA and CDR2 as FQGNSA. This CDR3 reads CASSYRTSGSGHNEQFF. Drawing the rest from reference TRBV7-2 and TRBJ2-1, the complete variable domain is GAGVSQSPSNKVTEKGKDVELRCDPISGHTALYWYRQSLGQGLEFLIYFQGNSAPDKSGLPSDRFSAERTGGSVSTLTIQRTQQEDSAVYLCASSYRTSGSGHNEQFFGPGTRLTVL.

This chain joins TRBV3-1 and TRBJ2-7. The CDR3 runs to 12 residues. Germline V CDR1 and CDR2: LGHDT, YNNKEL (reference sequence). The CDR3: CASSEGPYEQYF.

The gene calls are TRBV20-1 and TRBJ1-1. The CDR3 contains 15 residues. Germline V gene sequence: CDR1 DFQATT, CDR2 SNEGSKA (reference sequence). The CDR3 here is CSAGPGGGMNTEAFF.

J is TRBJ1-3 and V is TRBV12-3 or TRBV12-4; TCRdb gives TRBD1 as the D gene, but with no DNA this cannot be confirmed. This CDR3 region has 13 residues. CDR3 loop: CASTPPSGNTIYF.

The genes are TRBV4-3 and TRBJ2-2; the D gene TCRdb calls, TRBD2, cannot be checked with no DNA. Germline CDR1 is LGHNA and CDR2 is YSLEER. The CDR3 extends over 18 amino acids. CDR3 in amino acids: CASSQTSLAGGVTGELFF.

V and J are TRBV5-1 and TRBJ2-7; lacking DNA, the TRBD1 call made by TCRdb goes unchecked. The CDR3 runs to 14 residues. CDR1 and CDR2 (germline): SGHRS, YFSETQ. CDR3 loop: CASSPGSGSYEQYF. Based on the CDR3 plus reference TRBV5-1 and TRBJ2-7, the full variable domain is KAGVTQTPRYLIKTRGQQVTLSCSPISGHRSVSWYQQTPGQGLQFLFEYFSETQRNKGNFPGRFSGRQFSNSRSEMNVSTLELGDSALYLCASSPGSGSYEQYFGPGTRLTVT.

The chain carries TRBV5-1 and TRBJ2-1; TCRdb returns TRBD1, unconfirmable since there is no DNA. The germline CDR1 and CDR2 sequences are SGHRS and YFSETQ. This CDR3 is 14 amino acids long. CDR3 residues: CASSSGGLPYEQFF.

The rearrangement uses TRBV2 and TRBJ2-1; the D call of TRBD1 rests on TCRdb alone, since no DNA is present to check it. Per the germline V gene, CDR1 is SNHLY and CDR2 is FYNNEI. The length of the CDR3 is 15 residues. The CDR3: CASSAERGAYNEQFF.

This chain's CDR3 is CASSPQKTLRTEAFF. This rearrangement joins TRBV7-9 to TRBJ1-1. The CDR3 has 15 residues. CDR1 and CDR2 (germline): SEHNR, FQNEAQ (reference sequence).

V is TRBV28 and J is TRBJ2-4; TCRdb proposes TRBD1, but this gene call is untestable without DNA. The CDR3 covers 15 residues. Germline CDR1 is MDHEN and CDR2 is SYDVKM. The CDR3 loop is CASSSTGSAKNIQYF.

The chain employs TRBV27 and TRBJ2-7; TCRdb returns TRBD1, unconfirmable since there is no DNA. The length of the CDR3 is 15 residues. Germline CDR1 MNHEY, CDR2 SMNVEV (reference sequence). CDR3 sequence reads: CASRVRGGASYEQYF.

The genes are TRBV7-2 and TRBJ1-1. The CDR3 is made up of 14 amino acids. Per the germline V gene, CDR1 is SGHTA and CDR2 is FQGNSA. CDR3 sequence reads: CASSYSRQNTEAFF.

The CDR3 sequence is CASSVGGGNTGELFF. The V gene is TRBV9, the J gene TRBJ2-2; lacking DNA, the TRBD1 call made by TCRdb goes unchecked. Germline V gene data show CDR1 as SGDLS and CDR2 as YYNGEE. This CDR3 region has 15 residues.

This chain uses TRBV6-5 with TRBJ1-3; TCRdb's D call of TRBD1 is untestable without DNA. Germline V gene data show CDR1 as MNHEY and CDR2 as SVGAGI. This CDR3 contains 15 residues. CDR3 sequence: CASSYQGARGNTIYF.

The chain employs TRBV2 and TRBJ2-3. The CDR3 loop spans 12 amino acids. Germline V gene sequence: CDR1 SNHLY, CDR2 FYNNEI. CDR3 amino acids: CASSEDGHTQYF.

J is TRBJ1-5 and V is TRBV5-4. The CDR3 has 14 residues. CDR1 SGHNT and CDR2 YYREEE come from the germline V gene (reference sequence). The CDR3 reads CASSDGRSNQPQHF.

The CDR3: CASSDTGGAGTDTQYF. V is TRBV25-1 and J is TRBJ2-3; the TCRdb call, TRBD1, lacks DNA for checking. The germline CDR1 and CDR2 sequences are MGHDK and SYGVNS. The CDR3 consists of 16 residues.